Listed here are 27 T cell receptor beta chains from one sample, sequenced in a study of blood T cell repertoires in COVID-19. Libraries were prepared by immunoSEQ multiplex PCR; TCRdb keeps only in-frame clonotypes and omits some of them. Of roughly 250,000 clones listed, 70% to 90% are singletons. Sequencing was performed on peripheral blood. Source of these receptors: a human donor with COVID-19, enrolled during active disease. The donor label of this sample is uncertain.

This sequence joins TRBV15 and TRBJ2-7, with TRBD1 as a possible D gene (6 bases). Germline V CDR1 and CDR2: LNHNV, YYDKDF (reference sequence). Trimming pared 2 bases from V and 6 bases from J, leaving 14 bases between. The CDR3 covers 14 residues. CDR3 nucleotide sequence: TGTGCCACCAGCAGAACGACAGGTTACCCCGAGCAGTACTTC. Its protein is CATSRTTGYPEQYF.

CDR3 protein: CASTVSGTGTDTQYF. The CDR3 nucleotides read TGTGCCAGCACCGTTAGCGGGACGGGCACAGATACGCAGTATTTT. The chain combines TRBV7-6 with TRBJ2-3, with 8 bases that match TRBD2. Germline V gives CDR1 SGHVS, CDR2 FNYEAQ. The V segment lost 7 bases and the J segment 1 base; nucleotides outside the gene matches: 7. The CDR3 is 15 residues long.

A word on this clone: The same CDR3 is also encoded by other DNA sequences in this sample. The rearrangement joins TRBV5-1 to TRBJ1-6; 7 bases are a match to TRBD1. The CDR3 covers 15 residues. The germline V gene encodes CDR1 SGHRS and CDR2 YFSETQ. V was pared by 0 bases and J by 3 bases, with 0 bases of the junction left unmatched. CDR3: CASSLGTGYNSPLHF. The DNA of the CDR3 is TGCGCCAGCAGCTTGGGGACAGGCTATAATTCACCCCTCCACTTT. The full variable domain, with the rest looked up from reference TRBV5-1 and TRBJ1-6, is KAGVTQTPRYLIKTRGQQVTLSCSPISGHRSVSWYQQTPGQGLQFLFEYFSETQRNKGNFPGRFSGRQFSNSRSEMNVSTLELGDSALYLCASSLGTGYNSPLHFGNGTRLTVT.

The rearrangement uses TRBV3-1 (or the pseudogene TRBV3-2) and TRBJ2-1, with a weak D call TRBD2 (6 bases). The V end was cut by 2 bases, the J end by 4 bases, with 12 bases between. Per the germline V gene, CDR1 is LGHDT and CDR2 is YNNKEL (reference sequence). CDR3 length equals 15 residues. CDR3: CASSQNGLTYNEQFF. The CDR3 DNA sequence: TGTGCCAGCAGCCAAAACGGACTAACTTACAATGAGCAGTTCTTC.

The chain employs TRBV7-9 and TRBJ2-7, with D perhaps TRBD1 (5 bases). This CDR3 region has 13 residues. Germline lookup yields CDR1 SEHNR and CDR2 FQNEAQ (reference sequence). The ends were cut back, 1 base at V and 5 bases at J, with 9 bases in the middle. The CDR3 here is CASSLGAGNEQYF. The CDR3 DNA follows: TGTGCCAGCAGCTTAGGCGCAGGGAACGAGCAGTACTTC.

V and J are TRBV7-2 and TRBJ1-6; tentatively, D is TRBD1 (5 bases). The germline V gene encodes CDR1 SGHTA and CDR2 FQGNSA. The CDR3 covers 15 residues. Deletions cut 5 bases from V and 7 bases from J, with 15 bases between. The CDR3 region has the DNA TGTGCCAGCAGCCCCCGACAGATCTCCAATTCACCCCTCCACTTT. This translates into CASSPRQISNSPLHF. The whole variable domain, remainder taken from reference TRBV7-2 and TRBJ1-6, is GAGVSQSPSNKVTEKGKDVELRCDPISGHTALYWYRQSLGQGLEFLIYFQGNSAPDKSGLPSDRFSAERTGGSVSTLTIQRTQQEDSAVYLCASSPRQISNSPLHFGNGTRLTVT.

CDR3 coding DNA: TGTGCCAGCAGCCAGGGGGACTATGGCTACACCTTC. Translation gives CASSQGDYGYTF. The chain is built from TRBV9 and TRBJ1-2; TRBD1 matches 7 bases. Germline lookup yields CDR1 SGDLS and CDR2 YYNGEE. This CDR3 region has 12 residues. After removal of 4 bases from V and 3 bases from J, the junction contained 0 bases not matched to a gene.

This chain joins TRBV5-6 and TRBJ1-4; 7 nucleotides line up with TRBD1. Trimming took 2 bases from V and 5 from J; bases not matched to a gene: 6. CDR3 length: 15 amino acids. The V gene's germline CDR1 is SGHDT and CDR2 YYEEEE. DNA of the CDR3: TGTGCCAGCAGCTTTTGGACAGGAGTGAATGAAAAACTGTTTTTT. Its protein is CASSFWTGVNEKLFF.

In this sample, this clone turned up once. This chain uses TRBV9 with TRBJ2-2, with 12 nucleotides matching TRBD2. The V gene end was trimmed by 4 bases and the J gene end by 2 bases; junction bases not matched to a gene: 3. CDR1 SGDLS and CDR2 YYNGEE come from the germline V gene. The length of the CDR3 is 16 residues. CDR3 sequence reads: CASSSGLAGNTGELFF. The DNA for the CDR3 is TGTGCCAGCAGCTCCGGACTAGCGGGAAACACCGGGGAGCTGTTTTTT.

The chain links TRBV14 to TRBJ2-5, with D tentatively TRBD2 (5 bases). V was pared by 0 bases and J by 4 bases, with 12 bases between. The CDR3 is 15 amino acids. Per germline, CDR1 SGHDN and CDR2 FVKESK. Written as DNA, the CDR3 is TGTGCCAGCAGCCAAGATAGGCGGGTAGGAGAGACCCAGTACTTC. It is translated as CASSQDRRVGETQYF.

V usage is TRBV27 and J usage is TRBJ1-3, with 8 bases aligning to TRBD1. This CDR3 is 14 amino acids long. Germline V gene sequence: CDR1 MNHEY, CDR2 SMNVEV (reference sequence). Trimming at V came to 6 bases and at J to 4 bases, leaving 5 bases not matched to a gene. The CDR3 reads CASRRTGRGNTIYF. CDR3 DNA: TGTGCCAGCAGACGGACAGGGCGAGGAAACACCATATATTTT.

The chain uses TRBV4-3 and TRBJ2-3, with 10 bases matching TRBD1. CDR3 length: 16 amino acids. Unmatched junction bases numbered 9, after V lost 4 bases and J lost 5 bases. Looked up from germline, CDR1 is LGHNA and CDR2 is YSLEER. The CDR3 DNA follows: TGCGCCAGCAGCCGACGGGGACAGGGGATGGGAGATACGCAGTATTTT. Translation: CASSRRGQGMGDTQYF.

This clone was detected a few times. The genes are TRBV27 and TRBJ1-4, with a tentative D call TRBD1 (6 bases). V dropped 3 bases and J dropped 3 bases, with 8 bases sitting between them. The germline gives CDR1 MNHEY, CDR2 SMNVEV (reference sequence). This CDR3 spans 14 amino acids. The CDR3 nucleotides are TGTGCCAGCAGTTTGTACAGGGCTAATGAAAAACTGTTTTTT. Protein sequence: CASSLYRANEKLFF.

The chain combines TRBV28 with TRBJ2-1, with TRBD2 matching 8 bases. Germline V CDR1 and CDR2: MDHEN, SYDVKM. After removal of 3 bases from V and 5 bases from J, the junction contained 9 bases not matched to a gene. There are 16 residues in the CDR3. CDR3 nucleotide sequence: TGTGCCAGCAGTTTTCCAGCGGGAGTATCCCACAATGAGCAGTTCTTC. Translating gives CASSFPAGVSHNEQFF.

There are a few counts of this clone. V is TRBV7-3 and J is TRBJ2-5; a possible D gene is TRBD2 (6 bases). The CDR3 consists of 14 residues. Germline V CDR1 and CDR2: SGHTA, FQGTGA. V was shortened by 0 bases and J by 1 base, with 6 bases between the two germline ends. The chain's CDR3 is CASSLTGLQETQYF. The CDR3 bases are TGTGCCAGCAGCTTAACGGGACTCCAAGAGACCCAGTACTTC.

The V call is TRBV6-2 or TRBV6-3, the J call TRBJ1-5; D is perhaps TRBD1 (6 bases). From germline, CDR1 is MNHEY and CDR2 SVGEGT. The CDR3 loop spans 14 amino acids. Trimming stripped 4 bases from V and 3 bases from J, with 10 bases between. CDR3 residues: CASSSYRDNQPQHF. The CDR3 bases are TGTGCCAGCAGTTCGTACAGGGACAATCAGCCCCAGCATTTT.

The gene calls are TRBV5-1 and TRBJ2-6; 7 nucleotides line up with TRBD1. The CDR3 is 15 residues long. V lost 4 bases and J lost 2; bases outside the gene matches: 3. The germline gives CDR1 SGHRS, CDR2 YFSETQ. The CDR3 loop is CASSTGTAGANVLTF. CDR3 in DNA: TGCGCCAGCAGCACCGGGACAGCTGGGGCCAACGTCCTGACTTTC.

This chain connects TRBV12-3 or TRBV12-4 to TRBJ1-1; tentatively, D is TRBD1 (5 bases). The CDR3 length is 12 residues. Trimming shortened V by 8 bases and J by 5 bases, and 12 bases separated the two germline ends. CDR3 nucleotide sequence: TGTGCCAGCGCAAGGGGTAGGACTGAAGCTTTCTTT. Translated: CASARGRTEAFF.

This sequence joins TRBV14 and TRBJ2-1, with 7 bases aligning to TRBD2. The CDR3 extends over 14 amino acids. After removal of 2 bases from V and 6 bases from J, the junction contained 4 bases not matched to a gene. CDR1 is SGHDN and CDR2 is FVKESK in the germline V gene. The CDR3 DNA reads as TGTGCCAGCAGCCAACTGCTAGCGGCCAATGAGCAGTTCTTC. Its translation is CASSQLLAANEQFF.

CDR3 region: CASSFRTGGTQYF. The CDR3 coding sequence is TGTGCCAGCAGTTTCAGGACAGGAGGGACCCAGTACTTC. The chain combines TRBV12-3 or TRBV12-4 with TRBJ2-5; the match to TRBD1 covers 7 bases. Trimming cost V 3 bases and J 7 bases; bases outside gene matches: 5. The CDR3 loop spans 13 amino acids.

V and J are TRBV28 and TRBJ2-2, with TRBD2 matching over 12 bases. V lost 4 bases and J lost 5; bases outside the gene matches: 8. Germline V gene sequence: CDR1 MDHEN, CDR2 SYDVKM. The CDR3 runs to 17 residues. This chain's CDR3 is CASSSGGLAGTTGELFF. The CDR3 DNA is TGTGCCAGCAGTTCGGGGGGACTAGCGGGCACAACCGGGGAGCTGTTTTTT.

This clone was seen once. This sequence joins TRBV2 and TRBJ2-1; 13 positions agree with TRBD2. Looked up from germline, CDR1 is SNHLY and CDR2 is FYNNEI. There are 16 residues in the CDR3. The ends lost 5 bases at V and 4 bases at J; junction bases unmatched: 5. The CDR3 DNA reads as TGTGCCAGCAGTTTCGGACTAGCGGGAGTATACAATGAGCAGTTCTTC. Translating it yields CASSFGLAGVYNEQFF.

The chain is built from TRBV5-1 and TRBJ2-2; D is perhaps TRBD2 (6 bases). CDR1 SGHRS and CDR2 YFSETQ come from the germline V gene. V was shortened by 6 bases and J by 5 bases, with 14 bases between the two germline ends. The CDR3 has 14 residues. This CDR3 is CASNLSGGTGELFF. CDR3 in DNA: TGCGCCAGCAACTTAAGCGGAGGGACCGGGGAGCTGTTTTTT.

The CDR3 nucleotides read TGTGCCAGTTCGGGTGGGAGGAATGAAAAACTGTTTTTT. Translated, it gives CASSGGRNEKLFF. This chain joins TRBV19 and TRBJ1-4, with D unresolved. The CDR3 has 13 amino acids. V was trimmed by 8 bases and J by 5 bases, leaving 12 bases between them. The germline gives CDR1 LNHDA, CDR2 SQIVND (reference sequence). Drawing the rest from reference TRBV19 and TRBJ1-4, the complete variable domain is DGGITQSPKYLFRKEGQNVTLSCEQNLNHDAMYWYRQDPGQGLRLIYYSQIVNDFQKGDIAEGYSVSREKKESFPLTVTSAQKNPTAFYLCASSGGRNEKLFFGSGTQLSVL.

J is TRBJ1-2 and V is TRBV18; D gene unclear. The V and J ends lost 3 bases and 8 bases respectively, with 10 bases between them. The CDR3 covers 12 residues. CDR1 KGHSH and CDR2 LQKENI come from the germline V gene. CDR3: CASSPFGEGYTF. The CDR3, as DNA: TGTGCCAGCTCACCCTTCGGGGAGGGCTACACCTTC.

The chain has TRBV7-9 and TRBJ2-2; 11 bases are a match to TRBD1. CDR3 length equals 17 residues. Germline-derived CDR1 and CDR2 are SEHNR and FQNEAQ (reference sequence). With 5 bases clipped from V and 6 bases from J, the junction kept 11 bases outside the gene matches. CDR3 sequence (DNA): TGTGCCAGCAGCCCGATTTCGGGACAGGGGGGATCCGGGGAGCTGTTTTTT. This encodes CASSPISGQGGSGELFF.

The rearrangement joins TRBV7-2 to TRBJ1-2; perhaps TRBD1 as D (5 bases). This CDR3 region has 13 residues. The germline V gene encodes CDR1 SGHTA and CDR2 FQGNSA. Trimming took 5 bases from V and 5 from J, leaving 12 bases between them. CDR3 amino acids: CASSPEGVYGYTF. CDR3 nucleotide sequence: TGTGCCAGCAGCCCGGAAGGGGTGTATGGCTACACCTTC.